This passage covers 23 T cell receptor beta chains from one sample sequenced in a study of T cell repertoires in cytomegalovirus infection. From the reads, TCRdb called clonotypes with MiXCR, one entry per CDR3 protein. The table shows 200,000 to 250,000 distinct CDR3 sequences, with over 20% occurring only once. Material for sequencing was CD8+ T cells from PBMCs. These receptors came from a human donor in good health (CMV status not recorded). Some clones in this sample may be carry-over from other donors' samples.

V gene TRBV10-3 combines with J gene TRBJ1-1, with 8 bases matching TRBD1. V trimming: 4 bases; J trimming: 5 bases; junction bases outside the gene matches: 12. The CDR3 covers 16 residues. Germline CDR1 and CDR2: ENHRY and SYGVKD. CDR3 protein: CAISVKPTGDRTEAFF. The CDR3 coding sequence is TGTGCCATCAGTGTTAAGCCGACAGGGGATAGGACTGAAGCTTTCTTT.

This clonotype was counted only a few times. This chain links TRBV29-1 with TRBJ2-4, with D possibly being TRBD1 or TRBD2 (5 bases each). This CDR3 has 15 amino acids. CDR1 and CDR2 (germline): SQVTM, ANQGSEA. Deletions cut 4 bases from V and 1 base from J, with 14 bases between. In nucleotides, the CDR3 is TGCAGCGTTGCGGGTGAAGAGGGGGCCAAAAACATTCAGTACTTC. Amino acid sequence: CSVAGEEGAKNIQYF.

This clonotype has only a few counts. The chain employs TRBV2 and TRBJ2-1; D unclear. CDR3 length equals 14 residues. The V end was cut by 3 bases, the J end by 3 bases, with 9 bases between. CDR1 and CDR2 from the germline V gene are SNHLY and FYNNEI. CDR3 amino acids: CASSEPPSYNEQFF. DNA for the CDR3: TGTGCCAGCAGTGAGCCCCCAAGCTACAATGAGCAGTTCTTC.

This clonotype was seen repeatedly, ten times or more. The chain has TRBV7-2 and TRBJ1-1; 11 nucleotides line up with TRBD1. With 6 bases clipped from V and 0 bases from J, the junction kept 9 bases outside the gene matches. Germline CDR1 SGHTA, CDR2 FQGNSA. The CDR3 runs to 17 residues. CDR3 loop: CASRRDRGSIMNTEAFF. Here the CDR3 DNA reads TGTGCCAGCAGGCGGGACAGGGGGTCGATCATGAACACTGAAGCTTTCTTT.

This clonotype was found a few times. This sequence may be a read error, since a much larger clone differs from it by one base. This chain uses TRBV27 with TRBJ2-3; D unresolved. There are 13 residues in the CDR3. V was pared by 8 bases and J by 5 bases, with 14 bases between. Germline CDR1 is MNHEY and CDR2 is SMNVEV (reference sequence). The chain's CDR3 is CASGRFSIDTQYF. CDR3 in DNA: TGTGCCAGCGGTCGATTCTCCATAGATACGCAGTATTTT.

The chain is built from TRBV7-9 and TRBJ2-1, with 7 nucleotides matching TRBD1. The CDR3 runs 15 residues. Germline lookup yields CDR1 SEHNR and CDR2 FQNEAQ (reference sequence). Unmatched junction bases numbered 11, after V lost 4 bases and J lost 8 bases. The CDR3 spells CASSSETGKSDEQFF. The CDR3 coding sequence is TGTGCCAGCAGCTCGGAGACAGGGAAGTCCGATGAGCAGTTCTTC.

The rearrangement links TRBV28 to TRBJ2-1; 7 bases map to TRBD2. V was pared by 1 base and J by 2 bases, with 5 bases of the junction left unmatched. The germline gives CDR1 MDHEN, CDR2 SYDVKM. The CDR3 is made up of 16 amino acids. Written as DNA, the CDR3 is TGTGCCAGCAGTTTATATGAGGGACTAACCTACAATGAGCAGTTCTTC. Amino acid sequence: CASSLYEGLTYNEQFF.

This clonotype was recorded many times. The J gene is TRBJ1-2, the V gene TRBV12-3 or TRBV12-4, with D hard to call. CDR3 length: 14 residues. Trimming shortened V by 8 bases and J by 4 bases, and 17 bases separated the two germline ends. In DNA, the CDR3 is TGTGCCAGCCGTCCCCTGGAGGATTCCTATGGCTACACCTTC. Translation gives CASRPLEDSYGYTF.

This clonotype occurred many times. For the CDR3, the DNA is TGTGCCAGCAGCTTAGCATCAGGGCCGGGGACAGATACGCAGTATTTT. Its protein is CASSLASGPGTDTQYF. The V call is TRBV7-8, the J call TRBJ2-3; D is tentatively TRBD1 or TRBD2 (5 bases each). This CDR3 is 16 amino acids long. V was trimmed by 0 bases and J by 3 bases, leaving 13 bases between them. Per germline, CDR1 SGHVS and CDR2 FQNEAQ.

A few counts support this clonotype. The CDR3 sequence is CSADDWRQGDTQYF. The CDR3 region has the DNA TGCAGTGCTGACGATTGGCGGCAGGGAGATACGCAGTATTTT. This rearrangement joins TRBV20-1 to TRBJ2-3; D is perhaps TRBD1 (5 bases). CDR1 DFQATT and CDR2 SNEGSKA come from the germline V gene (reference sequence). With 5 bases removed from V and 5 bases from J, the gap between germline ends came to 17 bases. The CDR3 loop spans 14 amino acids.

The V call is TRBV5-1, the J call TRBJ2-7; weak D call: TRBD1 (5 bases). V lost 0 bases, J lost 3 bases, and 10 bases lay in between. CDR1 is SGHRS, CDR2 YFSETQ, per germline. The CDR3 covers 14 residues. This CDR3 is CASSLEGVGYEQYF. The CDR3 region has the DNA TGCGCCAGCAGCTTGGAAGGGGTGGGCTACGAGCAGTACTTC.

The chain carries TRBV20-1 and TRBJ2-7, with 7 bases lining up with TRBD1. The length of the CDR3 is 13 residues. Germline V gene lookup returns CDR1 DFQATT and CDR2 SNEGSKA (reference sequence). CDR3 sequence reads: CSYRDRVNYEQYF. CDR3 sequence (DNA): TGCAGCTACCGCGACAGGGTAAACTACGAGCAGTACTTC.

The rearrangement links TRBV5-6 to TRBJ2-7, with D unclear. V gave up 4 bases and J gave up 0 bases, with 26 bases separating them. CDR1 and CDR2 from the germline V gene are SGHDT and YYEEEE. CDR3 size: 19 residues. The CDR3 region has the DNA TGTGCCAGCAGCCATACCGTCGACGGCCTTACACGGAGCTCCTACGAGCAGTACTTC. It codes for CASSHTVDGLTRSSYEQYF.

As regards this clonotype: A much larger clone differs from this one at a single base, so this may be a read error. The CDR3 sequence: CASSFAVTGELFF. The CDR3 DNA follows: TGTGCCAGCAGTTTTGCCGTCACCGGGGAGCTGTTTTTT. The chain recombines TRBV28 with TRBJ2-2, with D unclear. V gave up 3 bases and J gave up 4 bases, with 6 bases separating them. The CDR3 loop spans 13 amino acids. Germline V gene sequence: CDR1 MDHEN, CDR2 SYDVKM.

This clonotype has ten or more counts. This sequence joins TRBV12-3 or TRBV12-4 and TRBJ1-5; D remains ambiguous. V lost 5 bases to trimming and J lost 1 base, with 15 bases between them. The CDR3 has 16 residues. CDR3 DNA sequence: TGTGCCAGCAGTCTTCCGACGGAGTTGAGCAATCAGCCCCAGCATTTT. Translating it yields CASSLPTELSNQPQHF.

About this clonotype: One junction end disagrees with the germline gene, perhaps due to a read error. V is TRBV12-3 or TRBV12-4 and J is TRBJ2-3; D is ambiguous. The CDR3 covers 13 residues. In DNA form, the CDR3 reads TGTGCCAGCACTTTAAGTAGCACAGATACGCAGTATTTT. It translates to CASTLSSTDTQYF.

This clonotype was detected only a few times. The genes are TRBV7-2 and TRBJ2-1; maybe TRBD1 (5 bases). Germline CDR1 and CDR2: SGHTA and FQGNSA. The CDR3 consists of 15 residues. V dropped 2 bases and J dropped 5 bases, with 13 bases sitting between them. The CDR3 bases are TGTGCCAGCAGCTTAAGGCAGGGCGAACACAATGAGCAGTTCTTC. Translated: CASSLRQGEHNEQFF.

The CDR3 is CASSQEGAGHQPQHF. The DNA for the CDR3 is TGCGCCAGCAGCCAAGAGGGGGCAGGGCATCAGCCCCAGCATTTT. This chain links TRBV4-1 with TRBJ1-5; maybe TRBD1 (6 bases). V shed 0 bases and J shed 5 bases, with 11 bases lying between them. This CDR3 contains 15 residues. The germline CDR1 and CDR2 sequences are MGHRA and YSYEKL.

In its sample, this clonotype was seen many times. This chain connects TRBV7-9 to TRBJ2-1; 10 nucleotides line up with TRBD1. The CDR3 contains 15 residues. Trimming took 1 base from V and 7 from J; bases not matched to a gene: 4. Germline V CDR1 and CDR2: SEHNR, FQNEAQ (reference sequence). In DNA, the CDR3 is TGTGCCAGCAGCTTAGGACAGGGGGCGCAGAATGAGCAGTTCTTC. Encoded protein: CASSLGQGAQNEQFF.

Points on this clonotype: Sequence at one end of the junction differs from germline and may be a read error. The chain uses TRBV28 and TRBJ2-7, with 8 positions matching TRBD1. CDR3 length: 16 amino acids. Germline CDR1 reads MDHEN; CDR2 reads SYDVKM. The chain's CDR3 is CVSSLSTGVLSYEQYF. CDR3 in DNA: TGTGTCAGCAGTTTATCGACAGGGGTCTTATCCTACGAGCAGTACTTC.

This clonotype was seen a few times. This chain uses TRBV23-1 with TRBJ1-4; 7 nucleotides match TRBD1. TRBV23-1 is noted as an ORF with a role that remains uncertain. CDR3 length: 17 amino acids. With 7 bases clipped from V and 1 base from J, the junction kept 12 bases outside the gene matches. The CDR3 here is CASNRQGGGVTNEKLFF. The CDR3 nucleotides are TGCGCCAGCAACCGACAGGGAGGAGGAGTAACTAATGAAAAACTGTTTTTT.

This clonotype was observed many times. The V call is TRBV12-3 or TRBV12-4, the J call TRBJ2-7; 10 positions agree with TRBD1. The ends lost 8 bases at V and 4 bases at J; junction bases unmatched: 5. The length of the CDR3 is 13 residues. Here the CDR3 reads CASRTDRGYEQYF. CDR3 sequence (DNA): TGTGCCAGCCGCACGGACAGGGGGTACGAGCAGTACTTC.

The chain is built from TRBV20-1 and TRBJ2-3, with D perhaps given as TRBD1 or TRBD2 (5 bases each). Trimming shortened V by 5 bases and J by 1 base, and 16 bases separated the two germline ends. The germline gives CDR1 DFQATT, CDR2 SNEGSKA (reference sequence). The CDR3 length is 15 residues. The CDR3 DNA reads TGCAGTGCTGGTAACCGGGACCGCCGCACAGATACGCAGTATTTT. Its protein is CSAGNRDRRTDTQYF.